This TCR beta chain was identified during a study of blood T cell repertoires in COVID-19. Turning to the study itself: Whether acute or convalescent, the COVID-19 samples came from the United States, Italy and Spain. PBMCs, B-cell-depleted T cells, or T cells provided the cDNA or gDNA that made up the material.

Per the original methods: Amplification of reference gene primers was used by the study to estimate nucleated cell counts. TCRdb's copy holds only in-frame clones and misses some; the assay was immunoSEQ multiplex PCR. V, J and clone size reflect that table, while D and trimming were determined from the DNA. The table includes nearly 350,000 clones, about 90% detected once. Germline V gene data show CDR1 as SGHAT and CDR2 as FQNNGV. CDR3 size: 12 residues. V shed 4 bases and J shed 0 bases, with 4 bases lying between them. The TCR was taken from a woman between 65 and 79 years old with COVID-19, enrolled during active disease. The chain uses TRBV11-2 and TRBJ2-7; D ambiguous. Source material: peripheral blood. For the CDR3, the DNA is TGTGCCAGCAGCTACTACTCCTACGAGCAGTACTTC. It specifies CASSYYSYEQYF. The full variable domain, in which reference TRBV11-2 and TRBJ2-7 provide the parts outside the CDR3, is EAGVAQSPRYKIIEKRQSVAFWCNPISGHATLYWYQQILGQGPKLLIQFQNNGVVDDSQLPKDRFSAERLKGVDSTLKIQPAKLEDSAVYLCASSYYSYEQYFGPGTRLTVT.